The 16 T cell receptor beta chains listed next were all sequenced from one sample in a study of beta chain features in type 1 diabetes. All of the isolated RNA was reverse transcribed, so expressed TCRB transcripts were sequenced. TCRdb's table, derived via immunoSEQ multiplex PCR, lists solely in-frame clones and lacks some. This sample has hundreds of thousands of clones, with around a sixth found just once. The sequencing sample was made of naive CD4+ T cells from blood. These receptors came from a young man in good health.

Of note for this clone: The sample holds other DNA sequences that translate to the same CDR3. The chain carries TRBV15 and TRBJ2-7; D is uncertain. The CDR3 runs to 13 residues. The germline V and J ends were trimmed by 0 bases and 3 bases, with 6 bases remaining between them. The germline V gene encodes CDR1 LNHNV and CDR2 YYDKDF (reference sequence). CDR3 residues: CATSRDRRYEQYF. The CDR3 DNA sequence: TGTGCCACCAGCAGAGATAGACGCTACGAGCAGTACTTC.

In its sample, this clone was seen a few times. This sequence joins TRBV2 and TRBJ1-1, with D perhaps TRBD1 (6 bases). V was clipped by 4 bases and J by 11 bases, with 14 bases between them. CDR3 length: 12 residues. Germline assignment: CDR1 SNHLY and CDR2 FYNNEI. CDR3 amino acids: CASSVTGSPAFF. CDR3 in DNA: TGTGCCAGCAGTGTGACAGGTTCGCCGGCTTTCTTT.

In its sample, this clone was seen a few times. The genes are TRBV5-6 and TRBJ1-2, with 9 bases lining up with TRBD1. CDR3 length: 13 amino acids. The V and J ends lost 0 bases and 8 bases, in that order; junction bases with no gene match: 2. Germline assignment: CDR1 SGHDT and CDR2 YYEEEE. CDR3 in amino acids: CASSLDRGRGYTF. The CDR3 nucleotides are TGTGCCAGCAGCTTGGACAGGGGGCGAGGCTACACCTTC. Filled out from reference TRBV5-6 and TRBJ1-2, the complete variable domain reads DAGVTQSPTHLIKTRGQQVTLRCSPKSGHDTVSWYQQALGQGPQFIFQYYEEEERQRGNFPDRFSGHQFPNYSSELNVNALLLGDSALYLCASSLDRGRGYTFGSGTRLTVV.

This clone was seen a few times. The chain recombines TRBV11-1 with TRBJ2-7, with 8 nucleotides matching TRBD1. There are 16 residues in the CDR3. In germline, CDR1 is SGHAT, CDR2 FQDESV (reference sequence). J gave up 3 bases and V 3 bases, and 10 bases lay outside the gene matches. This CDR3 is CASSLNIGQGDYEQYF. The CDR3 DNA follows: TGTGCCAGCAGCTTGAATATAGGACAGGGAGACTACGAGCAGTACTTC.

This clone was counted a few times. The chain is built from TRBV19 and TRBJ2-7; D uncertain. Germline V CDR1 and CDR2: LNHDA, SQIVND (reference sequence). V was clipped by 6 bases and J by 5 bases, with 14 bases between them. There are 13 residues in the CDR3. CDR3 protein: CASRQQPANEQYF. CDR3 in DNA: TGTGCCAGTAGACAGCAGCCGGCCAACGAGCAGTACTTC.

In its sample, this clone was seen a few times. The chain links TRBV6-6 to TRBJ2-7; TRBD2 is a possible D gene (7 bases). Germline V CDR1 and CDR2: MNHNY, SVGAGI (reference sequence). Trimming removed 7 bases from V and 5 bases from J, with 12 bases in between. This CDR3 is built from 12 residues. The DNA of the CDR3 is TGTGCCAGCACCTACGGGGGGCACGAGCAGTACTTC. Its protein product is CASTYGGHEQYF.

This clone was observed a few times. J is TRBJ2-3 and V is TRBV18; 7 nucleotides match TRBD2. This CDR3 is 15 amino acids long. Germline V gives CDR1 KGHSH, CDR2 LQKENI. Losses at the gene ends were 4 bases for V and 4 bases for J; bases not matched to a gene: 8. CDR3 bases: TGTGCCAGCTCACGCCAGCGGGGTACGGCAGATACGCAGTATTTT. Residues: CASSRQRGTADTQYF.

A few counts support this clone. V usage is TRBV25-1 and J usage is TRBJ1-3; perhaps TRBD1 as D (5 bases). Germline V gene sequence: CDR1 MGHDK, CDR2 SYGVNS. Trimming stripped 4 bases from V and 3 bases from J, with 19 bases between. The CDR3 sequence is 17 residues long. The CDR3 bases are TGTGCCAGCAGTGTCCCCCGGGGACCTCTGAATGGAAACACCATATATTTT. This gives the protein CASSVPRGPLNGNTIYF. The whole variable domain, filled in from reference TRBV25-1 and TRBJ1-3, reads EADIYQTPRYLVIGTGKKITLECSQTMGHDKMYWYQQDPGMELHLIHYSYGVNSTEKGDLSSESTVSRIRTEHFPLTLESARPSHTSQYLCASSVPRGPLNGNTIYFGEGSWLTVV.

This clone has a handful of counts. V usage is TRBV5-6 and J usage is TRBJ1-5; possible D gene TRBD1, 6 bases. Trimming took off 3 bases at V and 6 bases at J, with 13 bases between the two ends. The CDR3 has 14 residues. CDR1 is SGHDT and CDR2 is YYEEEE in the germline V gene. The CDR3 is CASSSYRVPQPQHF. The CDR3 nucleotides are TGTGCCAGCAGCTCCTACAGGGTACCTCAGCCCCAGCATTTT.

The gene calls are TRBV4-1 and TRBJ2-3, with D perhaps matching TRBD1 or TRBD2 (5 bases each). Trimming shortened V by 6 bases and J by 10 bases, and 14 bases separated the two germline ends. This CDR3 comprises 12 residues. From germline, CDR1 is MGHRA and CDR2 YSYEKL. The CDR3 DNA sequence: TGCGCCAGCAGTAAACTAGGGGTAGCGCAGTATTTT. Protein product: CASSKLGVAQYF.

CDR3 residues: CASAFGNTEAFF. In DNA form, the CDR3 reads TGCGCCAGCGCCTTTGGCAACACTGAAGCTTTCTTT. The chain employs TRBV5-1 and TRBJ1-1; D unresolved. The V gene's germline CDR1 is SGHRS and CDR2 YFSETQ. The CDR3 consists of 12 residues. With 7 bases removed from V and 2 bases from J, the gap between germline ends came to 9 bases.

This clone appeared a few times. The genes are TRBV6-4 and TRBJ1-6; D not certain. The length of the CDR3 is 15 residues. In germline, CDR1 is MRHNA, CDR2 SNTAGT. V dropped 0 bases and J dropped 6 bases, with 9 bases sitting between them. CDR3 bases: TGTGCCAGCAGTGACTCGAGGCAGCGTAATTCACCCCTCCACTTT. The encoded protein is CASSDSRQRNSPLHF.

The chain joins TRBV9 to TRBJ1-6, with unresolved D. The CDR3 totals 14 residues. V lost 0 bases, J lost 7 bases, and 8 bases lay in between. Germline lookup yields CDR1 SGDLS and CDR2 YYNGEE. The CDR3 DNA sequence: TGTGCCAGCAGCGTAGAAGGGCAGAATTCACCCCTCCACTTT. Encoded protein: CASSVEGQNSPLHF. The complete variable domain, with remaining parts taken from reference TRBV9 and TRBJ1-6, reads DSGVTQTPKHLITATGQRVTLRCSPRSGDLSVYWYQQSLDQGLQFLIQYYNGEERAKGNILERFSAQQFPDLHSELNLSSLELGDSALYFCASSVEGQNSPLHFGNGTRLTVT.

The rearrangement links TRBV28 to TRBJ2-1, with a possible D match to TRBD1 (6 bases). The ends were cut back, 6 bases at V and 4 bases at J, with 19 bases in the middle. Germline V gene sequence: CDR1 MDHEN, CDR2 SYDVKM. The CDR3 contains 16 residues. CDR3 amino acids: CASSPWDIRPYNEQFF. DNA of the CDR3: TGTGCCAGCAGCCCCTGGGACATCCGGCCATACAATGAGCAGTTCTTC.

This clone was seen more than once but under ten times. The J gene is TRBJ1-5, the V gene TRBV4-3; no definite D call. Deletions cut 1 base from V and 4 bases from J, with 11 bases between. This CDR3 region has 15 residues. Germline V gene lookup returns CDR1 LGHNA and CDR2 YSLEER. CDR3 nucleotide sequence: TGCGCCAGCAGCCAAGGGATTGGACGGAATCAGCCCCAGCATTTT. It encodes CASSQGIGRNQPQHF.

This clone was observed a few times. As DNA, the CDR3 is TGTGCCAGCAGGGTAATAAGCGGGAGGATCAATGAGCAGTTCTTC. Amino acid sequence: CASRVISGRINEQFF. The J gene is TRBJ2-1, the V gene TRBV11-2, with TRBD2 matching over 9 bases. This CDR3 is built from 15 residues. Germline values: CDR1 SGHAT, CDR2 FQNNGV. After removal of 6 bases from V and 6 bases from J, the junction contained 9 bases not matched to a gene.